The source of this T cell receptor beta chain is a study of T cell changes during pregnancy in multiple sclerosis. The table came from immunoSEQ multiplex PCR; TCRdb's copy has only in-frame clones and leaves some out. The sample consists of about 70,000 clones, around nine tenths of them appearing once. Deletions cut 4 bases from V and 9 bases from J, with 10 bases between. This CDR3 contains 11 residues. Germline CDR1 and CDR2: SQVTM and ANQGSEA. This clone was observed a handful of times. This receptor was taken from a female donor with multiple sclerosis, enrolled in a pregnancy study. The source material was CD4+ T cells from peripheral blood mononuclear cells, sampled after pregnancy. The chain has TRBV29-1 and TRBJ2-1, with a weak D call TRBD2 (5 bases). In nucleotides, the CDR3 is TGCAGCGTTGCCAGGCGGGCTGAGCAGTTCTTC. Translating it yields CSVARRAEQFF.